This T cell receptor (beta chain) was documented in a study of Graves' ophthalmopathy and Graves' hyperthyroidism. Amplification from RNA transcripts yielded the TCR beta CDR3 regions. An initial RT-PCR round employing HTBI primers preceded a second-round multiplex PCR. TCRdb independently ran MiXCR on the multiplex PCR reads; one entry per CDR3 protein. The data contain 650,000 to 800,000 distinct CDR3 sequences, about 41% of them seen just once; the ten biggest clones take up more than 3%. Findings of the study overall: Thyroid clonotypes that were expanded above 0.001 frequency mostly also appeared in blood.

With respect to this clonotype: The antigen is unknown.

In germline, CDR1 is MGHDK, CDR2 SYGVNS. CDR3 length: 14 residues. The germline V and J ends were trimmed by 8 bases and 6 bases, with 17 bases remaining between them. Sample: peripheral blood. The sequence derives from an adult man with Graves' ophthalmopathy. The genes are TRBV25-1 and TRBJ1-5; unclear D gene. The CDR3 nucleotides read TGTGCCAGCTCACCAGAGGAGTCACTTCAGCCCCAGCATTTT. Its protein is CASSPEESLQPQHF.